The 28 T cell receptor beta chains listed next were all sequenced from one sample in a study of shared clonotypes between healthy human individuals. Generated by immunoSEQ multiplex PCR, the TCRdb table keeps only in-frame clones and is missing some. The profile covers roughly 2.4 million clones, with about 94% appearing a single time and 0.1% to 0.15% taken by the ten largest. Material for sequencing was naive CD4+ T cells sorted from blood. The subset: CD45RA+ positively selected. The receptors were gathered from a man aged 18 to 29 in good health.

The rearrangement uses TRBV5-1 and TRBJ2-2; no reliable D call. Trimming cost V 0 bases and J 6 bases, with 12 bases left between them. Germline-derived CDR1 and CDR2 are SGHRS and YFSETQ. The CDR3 has 15 amino acids. Written as DNA, the CDR3 is TGCGCCAGCAGCTTGGCCCTGGTAGGGTCCGGGGAGCTGTTTTTT. Its protein is CASSLALVGSGELFF.

The chain combines TRBV18 with TRBJ1-1; no clear D. CDR3 length: 13 residues. Germline V gives CDR1 KGHSH, CDR2 LQKENI. Trimming removed 2 bases at V and 6 bases at J, with 10 bases between. In nucleotides, the CDR3 is TGTGCCAGCTCACCAGCCAAAAGGCCTGAAGCTTTCTTT. Protein sequence: CASSPAKRPEAFF.

The CDR3, as DNA: TGTGCCAGCTCACCACCGGAGGGACTAGCTGGGAATGAGCAGTTCTTC. Protein: CASSPPEGLAGNEQFF. The chain is built from TRBV18 and TRBJ2-1, with 9 bases lining up with TRBD2. This CDR3 is built from 16 residues. From germline, CDR1 is KGHSH and CDR2 LQKENI. The V gene end was trimmed by 0 bases and the J gene end by 7 bases; junction bases not matched to a gene: 7.

A note on this clone: The same CDR3 is also encoded by other DNA sequences in this sample. The chain uses TRBV5-1 and TRBJ1-1; unclear D gene. CDR3 length: 13 amino acids. V dropped 1 base and J dropped 1 base, with 5 bases sitting between them. CDR1 is SGHRS and CDR2 is YFSETQ in the germline V gene. Written as DNA, the CDR3 is TGCGCCAGCAGCTTGAATGAGAACACTGAAGCTTTCTTT. It translates to CASSLNENTEAFF.

The chain combines TRBV19 with TRBJ2-5, with D tentatively TRBD1 (6 bases). CDR3 length: 16 amino acids. Trimming cost V 5 bases and J 2 bases, with 18 bases left between them. CDR1 and CDR2 (germline): LNHDA, SQIVND (reference sequence). CDR3 loop: CASSSTGTRVQETQYF. The CDR3 DNA reads as TGTGCCAGTAGTTCAACAGGGACACGGGTTCAAGAGACCCAGTACTTC.

In DNA, the CDR3 is TGTGCCAGCAGCTTAAAGGGGCTAGCGATGGCAGATACGCAGTATTTT. Translated, it gives CASSLKGLAMADTQYF. V is TRBV7-2 and J is TRBJ2-3, with D possibly TRBD2 on 6 matching bases. V was pared by 2 bases and J by 4 bases, with 16 bases between. Germline V gene data show CDR1 as SGHTA and CDR2 as FQGNSA. CDR3 length: 16 residues.

This clone was seen just once. The chain links TRBV6-1 to TRBJ2-1; 7 positions match TRBD1. This CDR3 contains 16 residues. The germline gives CDR1 MNHNS, CDR2 SASEGT. V dropped 4 bases and J dropped 9; count of bases not matched to a gene: 15. CDR3 DNA sequence: TGTGCCAGCAGTGGTAACAGGGGCGGTAGACGGGGTGAGCAGTTCTTC. It is translated as CASSGNRGGRRGEQFF.

The CDR3: CASSKRGTGRMNTEAFF. The CDR3 DNA is TGTGCCAGCAGCAAAAGAGGGACGGGTCGCATGAACACTGAAGCTTTCTTT. This chain joins TRBV21-1 and TRBJ1-1. TRBV21-1 is a recognized pseudogene. The CDR3 is 17 residues long.

The rearrangement uses TRBV5-6 and TRBJ1-1; no definite D call. The V end lost 7 bases, the J end lost 3 bases, and 13 bases lay between the germline ends. Germline V CDR1 and CDR2: SGHDT, YYEEEE. The CDR3 contains 13 residues. CDR3 residues: CASRGMMDTEAFF. The CDR3 DNA sequence: TGTGCCAGCCGGGGTATGATGGACACTGAAGCTTTCTTT.

The rearrangement links TRBV7-6 to TRBJ2-1, with 9 bases fitting TRBD1. V shed 6 bases and J 4 bases; nucleotides not matched to a gene: 7. CDR3 size: 15 residues. Germline V gene data show CDR1 as SGHVS and CDR2 as FNYEAQ. CDR3 coding DNA: TGTGCCAGCAGACACCCGGGACAGGGATACAATGAGCAGTTCTTC. Protein product: CASRHPGQGYNEQFF.

This chain connects TRBV10-3 to TRBJ2-2, with 8 bases aligning to TRBD1. Trimming cost V 4 bases and J 5 bases; bases outside gene matches: 3. This CDR3 has 14 amino acids. CDR1 and CDR2 from the germline V gene are ENHRY and SYGVKD. The CDR3 loop is CAISVQGATGELFF. CDR3 sequence (DNA): TGTGCCATCAGTGTGCAGGGGGCAACCGGGGAGCTGTTTTTT.

The chain couples TRBV7-8 to TRBJ1-3; D is possibly TRBD1 (6 bases). Per germline, CDR1 SGHVS and CDR2 FQNEAQ. This CDR3 comprises 16 residues. V was cut by 5 bases and J by 3 bases, with 17 bases left in between. CDR3 in amino acids: CASSPRAGEVGNTIYF. DNA of the CDR3: TGTGCCAGCAGCCCAAGGGCAGGGGAGGTTGGAAACACCATATATTTT.

The V and J genes are TRBV7-2 and TRBJ1-1; no firm D call. The germline V gene has CDR1 SGHTA and CDR2 FQGNSA. The CDR3 has 15 amino acids. V lost 1 base and J 6 bases, leaving 15 bases between the germline ends. The CDR3 reads CASSLGKGGVAEAFF. CDR3 nucleotide sequence: TGTGCCAGCAGCTTAGGGAAGGGAGGAGTGGCTGAAGCTTTCTTT.

The CDR3 sequence is CASSFRGAYEQYF. Here the CDR3 DNA reads TGTGCCAGCAGTTTTAGGGGGGCCTACGAGCAGTACTTC. This chain links TRBV28 with TRBJ2-7; D possibly matches TRBD1 or TRBD2 (6 bases each). Germline V gene lookup returns CDR1 MDHEN and CDR2 SYDVKM. This CDR3 spans 13 amino acids. The V end lost 3 bases, the J end lost 2 bases, and 8 bases lay between the germline ends.

For the CDR3, the DNA is TGCGCCAGCAGCCAAGCGTGGCAGGGTAACACTGAAGCTTTCTTT. This sequence encodes CASSQAWQGNTEAFF. V usage is TRBV4-3 and J usage is TRBJ1-1, with D tentatively TRBD1 (5 bases). Germline V gene lookup returns CDR1 LGHNA and CDR2 YSLEER. The CDR3 covers 15 residues. V dropped 1 base and J dropped 2 bases, with 11 bases sitting between them.

This clone has just one count. The V gene is TRBV5-1, the J gene TRBJ2-3; 8 nucleotides agree with TRBD2. Germline values: CDR1 SGHRS, CDR2 YFSETQ. This CDR3 contains 15 residues. The trim removed 1 base at V and 4 bases at J, leaving 5 bases unmatched. The CDR3 DNA sequence: TGCGCCAGCAGCTTGACGGGAGGGCCCCCAGATACGCAGTATTTT. Translation gives CASSLTGGPPDTQYF.

The chain links TRBV2 to TRBJ1-2; the match to TRBD1 covers 9 bases. With V trimmed by 5 bases and J by 4 bases, 2 bases remained unmatched. The CDR3 totals 13 residues. CDR1 and CDR2 (germline): SNHLY, FYNNEI. CDR3 residues: CASSQGQGYGYTF. The CDR3 bases are TGTGCCAGCAGTCAGGGACAGGGCTATGGCTACACCTTC.

The V call is TRBV10-3, the J call TRBJ2-7; D is uncertain. Germline loops: CDR1 ENHRY, CDR2 SYGVKD. The CDR3 spans 11 residues. The V end lost 7 bases, the J end lost 2 bases, and 6 bases lay between the germline ends. In DNA form, the CDR3 reads TGTGCCATCATGTCAACCTACGAGCAGTACTTC. This gives the protein CAIMSTYEQYF.

V usage is TRBV6-1 and J usage is TRBJ2-1; no firm D call. The CDR3 is 9 residues long. The V gene's germline CDR1 is MNHNS and CDR2 SASEGT. V was cut by 11 bases and J by 10 bases, with 9 bases left in between. The CDR3 region has the DNA TGTGCCCGAGACACAGAGCAGTTCTTC. Translated, it gives CARDTEQFF.

CDR3 amino acids: CASSYSGLAGVEQFF. CDR3 nucleotide sequence: TGTGCCAGTAGTTACTCGGGACTAGCGGGAGTTGAGCAGTTCTTC. The chain employs TRBV19 and TRBJ2-1; TRBD2 matches at 14 bases. CDR1 LNHDA and CDR2 SQIVND come from the germline V gene (reference sequence). This CDR3 has 15 residues. The ends lost 5 bases at V and 9 bases at J; junction bases unmatched: 6. Combining the CDR3 with reference TRBV19 and TRBJ2-1 gives the whole variable domain DGGITQSPKYLFRKEGQNVTLSCEQNLNHDAMYWYRQDPGQGLRLIYYSQIVNDFQKGDIAEGYSVSREKKESFPLTVTSAQKNPTAFYLCASSYSGLAGVEQFFGPGTRLTVL.

The rearrangement joins TRBV7-2 to TRBJ2-7; TRBD2 aligns across 7 bases. Germline lookup yields CDR1 SGHTA and CDR2 FQGNSA. The CDR3 length is 15 residues. After removal of 5 bases from V and 1 base from J, the junction contained 8 bases not matched to a gene. The CDR3 sequence: CASSASLAVSYEQYF. In DNA, the CDR3 is TGTGCCAGCAGCGCGAGTCTAGCGGTTTCCTACGAGCAGTACTTC.

The V and J genes are TRBV7-9 and TRBJ2-7, with D perhaps matching TRBD2 (6 bases). The germline gives CDR1 SEHNR, CDR2 FQNEAQ (reference sequence). CDR3 length equals 18 residues. V was pared by 5 bases and J by 0 bases, with 23 bases between. The CDR3 DNA follows: TGTGCCAGCAGCCGGTCGGTGGTGATCGGGGGTTCCTCCTACGAGCAGTACTTC. Translating gives CASSRSVVIGGSSYEQYF.

The chain couples TRBV7-8 to TRBJ1-2, with D unresolved. This CDR3 spans 16 amino acids. Germline V gene sequence: CDR1 SGHVS, CDR2 FQNEAQ. V lost 0 bases to trimming and J lost 4 bases, with 15 bases between them. The CDR3 region has the DNA TGTGCCAGCAGCTTAGCGAGTCCTACGGGGAGCTATGGCTACACCTTC. Its translation is CASSLASPTGSYGYTF.

This chain connects TRBV7-9 to TRBJ1-3, with a tentative D call TRBD1 (5 bases). Germline V gives CDR1 SEHNR, CDR2 FQNEAQ (reference sequence). This CDR3 has 14 residues. With 2 bases removed from V and 4 bases from J, the gap between germline ends came to 9 bases. CDR3 nucleotides: TGTGCCAGCAGCTTACATGGGGCGGGAAACACCATATATTTT. This codes for CASSLHGAGNTIYF. The full variable domain, its missing parts supplied by reference TRBV7-9 and TRBJ1-3, is DTGVSQNPRHKITKRGQNVTFRCDPISEHNRLYWYRQTLGQGPEFLTYFQNEAQLEKSRLLSDRFSAERPKGSFSTLEIQRTEQGDSAMYLCASSLHGAGNTIYFGEGSWLTVV.

J is TRBJ2-1 and V is TRBV9; no reliable D call. The CDR3 has 13 residues. Germline-derived CDR1 and CDR2 are SGDLS and YYNGEE. V gave up 1 base and J gave up 4 bases, with 6 bases separating them. The CDR3 DNA sequence: TGTGCCAGCAGCGTACACGTTTACAATGAGCAGTTCTTC. Translating it yields CASSVHVYNEQFF.

This chain joins TRBV10-3 and TRBJ1-6; D is ambiguous. This CDR3 region has 14 residues. V shed 3 bases and J shed 7 bases, with 10 bases lying between them. Germline values: CDR1 ENHRY, CDR2 SYGVKD. This CDR3 is CAISDGVSNSPLHF. The CDR3 coding sequence is TGTGCCATCAGTGACGGGGTCTCCAATTCACCCCTCCACTTT.

The rearrangement joins TRBV5-8 to TRBJ1-2; D not certain. The CDR3 is made up of 12 amino acids. Germline CDR1 SGHTS, CDR2 YDEGEE. The ends were cut back, 2 bases at V and 2 bases at J, with 4 bases in the middle. The chain's CDR3 is CASSFWNYGYTF. The CDR3, as DNA: TGTGCCAGCAGCTTTTGGAACTATGGCTACACCTTC.

The chain is built from TRBV6-4 and TRBJ2-6; possible D gene TRBD1, 6 bases. Germline values: CDR1 MRHNA, CDR2 SNTAGT. V was trimmed by 2 bases and J by 2 bases, leaving 13 bases between them. CDR3 size: 17 residues. CDR3 protein: CASSDQPRGAGANVLTF. The CDR3 nucleotides are TGTGCCAGCAGTGACCAGCCCAGGGGCGCTGGGGCCAACGTCCTGACTTTC.